A selection of T cell receptor beta chains follows, all from one sample in a study of vaccination and CD4 T cells after COVID-19. Their target antigens are unknown. A single record per CDR3 protein comes from TCRdb applying MiXCR to the PCR reads. The sample yields some 9,900 distinct CDR3 sequences, 30% seen once. The specimen was CD4+ T cells from blood, cultured in vitro. Receptor source: a human donor in good health. The CDR3 runs from the conserved cysteine through the conserved F or W. A D gene is named only where the DNA matches it firmly. The size field is filled for only some rows; it gives once, few, many or a size class.

TRBJ2-1	few	TRBV25-1	16	TRBD2	TGTGCCAGCAGTGATAGAGGGAGGGCCGATTACAATGAGCAGTTCTTC	CASSDRGRADYNEQFF
TRBJ1-2	-	TRBV19	14	-	TGTGCCAGTAGTATGGAGGGCAGGGGAGATGGCTACACCTTC	CASSMEGRGDGYTF
TRBJ2-7	few	TRBV27	13	TRBD1	TGTGCCAGCAGCTGGACAGGGACAGGCGAGCAGTACTTC	CASSWTGTGEQYF
TRBJ1-5	few	TRBV7-8	19	-	TGTGCCAGCAGCCCCCGGAGGGGCGCGGGGGCCTCGGGCAATCAGCCCCAGCATTTT	CASSPRRGAGASGNQPQHF
TRBJ2-7	few	TRBV7-6	17	TRBD2	TGTGCCAGCAGCTTAGCGATGCGTCTAGCGGGAGATTACGAGCAGTACTTC	CASSLAMRLAGDYEQYF
TRBJ2-6	few	TRBV10-3	15	-	TGTGCCATCAGTGAGTCTAGCTCTGGGGCCAACGTCCTGACTTTC	CAISESSSGANVLTF
TRBJ1-2	few	TRBV7-9	15	-	TGTGCCAGCAGCTTAGCCTGGGACGCCGGACGGGGCTACACCTTC	CASSLAWDAGRGYTF
TRBJ2-3	-	TRBV2	14	TRBD1	TGTGCCAGCGATTCGGGACAGGGGACAGATACGCAGTATTTT	CASDSGQGTDTQYF
TRBJ2-3	-	TRBV7-3	14	-	TGTGCCAGCAGCTTAATGGGCAGCACAGATACGCAGTATTTT	CASSLMGSTDTQYF
TRBJ1-1	large	TRBV7-9	14	-	TGTGCCAGCAGCTTAGAAGGGGCTTGGACTGAAGCTTTCTTT	CASSLEGAWTEAFF
TRBJ1-2	-	TRBV7-9	15	-	TGTGCCAGCAGCTTAGATGGACAGCGCTTAGGTGGCTACACCTTC	CASSLDGQRLGGYTF
TRBJ1-3	-	TRBV7-2	15	TRBD1	TGTGCCAGCAGCTCCCAGGGGGGCGCAGGAAACACCATATATTTT	CASSSQGGAGNTIYF
TRBJ2-7	few	TRBV6-2/TRBV6-3	18	-	TGTGCCAGCAGTTACTCCTCAGCGGCGGAAAAAAGCTCCTACGAGCAGTACTTC	CASSYSSAAEKSSYEQYF
TRBJ2-5	-	TRBV7-2	13	-	TGTGCCAGCAGCTTAGGGATTCAAGAGACCCAGTACTTC	CASSLGIQETQYF
TRBJ1-5	medium-sized	TRBV7-8	16	-	TGTGCCAGCAGCGTTACAACCGGGACTTTAAATCAGCCCCAGCATTTT	CASSVTTGTLNQPQHF
TRBJ2-6	-	TRBV5-5	15	-	TGTGCCAGCAGCTTAACTGGAGCTGGGGCCAACGTCCTGACTTTC	CASSLTGAGANVLTF
TRBJ2-6	medium-sized	TRBV6-4	16	-	TGTGCCAGCAGTGTTGGGGGTAGCGCTGGGGCCAACGTCCTGACTTTC	CASSVGGSAGANVLTF
TRBJ2-7	few	TRBV21-1	15	-	TGTGCCAGCAGCAAAGAACCGACGAGGTGTGGCGAGCAGTACTTC	CASSKEPTRCGEQYF
TRBJ1-1	few	TRBV6-2/TRBV6-3	13	TRBD1	TGTGCCAGCACCGACCTGGACAGGGCGGAAGCTTTCTTT	CASTDLDRAEAFF
TRBJ2-6	-	TRBV10-1	17	-	TGCGCCAGCAGTACCGAGGCTAATGGGGCTGGGGCCAACGTCCTGACTTTC	CASSTEANGAGANVLTF
TRBJ2-7	few	TRBV6-1	13	-	TGTGCCAGCAGGCCCGGGATTACCTACGAGCAGTACTTC	CASRPGITYEQYF
TRBJ1-2	medium-sized	TRBV6-5	13	-	TGTGCCAGCAGCTTGGGCGGAAACTATGGCTACACCTTC	CASSLGGNYGYTF
TRBJ2-7	-	TRBV6-2/TRBV6-3	15	TRBD2	TGTGCCAGCACCCACTGGGGAGGGAGCTCCTACGAGCAGTACTTC	CASTHWGGSSYEQYF
TRBJ2-5	few	TRBV27	16	-	TGTGCCAGCACCCGACCCTGGTCTGTGACGGAAGAGACCCAGTACTTC	CASTRPWSVTEETQYF
TRBJ2-7	-	TRBV6-5	18	TRBD2	TGTGCCAGCAGTTACTCGAAACCCGGACTAGCGGGAGTCTACGAGCAGTACTTC	CASSYSKPGLAGVYEQYF
TRBJ1-2	few	TRBV11-2	11	-	TGTGCCAGCAGCTTAGACTCTGGCTACACCTTC	CASSLDSGYTF
TRBJ2-5	-	TRBV7-9	12	-	TGTGCCAGCAGCTTAGGGCCCGGGGACCAGTACTTC	CASSLGPGDQYF
TRBJ1-2	medium-sized	TRBV15	14	-	TGTGCCACCAGCAGAGAAGGACAGATGTATGGCTACACCTTC	CATSREGQMYGYTF
TRBJ2-7	-	TRBV6-5	11	-	TGTGCCAGCAGTTACCTGTACGAGCAGTACTTC	CASSYLYEQYF
TRBJ1-1	-	TRBV6-1	15	-	TGTGCCAGCAGTGAAGCTTCGCGTCCCGGCACTGAAGCTTTCTTT	CASSEASRPGTEAFF
TRBJ2-7	-	TRBV6-1	15	-	-	CASSTSAGAPYEQYF
TRBJ2-7	few	TRBV6-1	12	-	TGTGCCAGCAGCACACGTCCCTACGAGCAGTACTTC	CASSTRPYEQYF
TRBJ1-5	-	TRBV28	12	-	TGTGCCGCCTGGGAGAGGAATCAGCCCCAGCATTTT	CAAWERNQPQHF
TRBJ2-2	-	TRBV20-1	14	-	TGCAGTGCCAAAGGGCCGCTTGCCACCGGGGAGCTGTTTTTT	CSAKGPLATGELFF
TRBJ1-6	-	TRBV7-6	17	-	TGTGCCAGCAGCTTATACGCAGGGGTGGGAGGGAATTCACCCCTCCACTTT	CASSLYAGVGGNSPLHF
TRBJ2-6	-	TRBV4-2	16	-	TGTGCCAGCAGCCAAGATACAGGGAGTGGGGCCAACGTCCTGACTTTC	CASSQDTGSGANVLTF
TRBJ1-5	-	TRBV20-1	16	TRBD1	TGCAGTGCTAGAGAACAGGGGAGTATCGTGGATCAGCCCCAGCATTTT	CSAREQGSIVDQPQHF
TRBJ1-6	few	TRBV6-1	14	-	TGTGCCAGCAGTGTTAATGGTTTAAATTCACCCCTCCACTTT	CASSVNGLNSPLHF
TRBJ2-6	-	TRBV7-6	13	-	TGTGCCAGCAGCTTAACCGGGGCCAACGTCCTGACTTTC	CASSLTGANVLTF
TRBJ2-7	-	TRBV27	15	TRBD1	TGTGCCAGCAGTTTAAGGCGACAGGGGGCACCCGAGCAGTACTTC	CASSLRRQGAPEQYF
TRBJ2-1	once	TRBV29-1	14	-	TGCAGCGTCAGGGCAGTGACCTCCTACAATGAGCAGTTCTTC	CSVRAVTSYNEQFF
TRBJ1-1	-	TRBV20-1	13	-	TGCAGTGCTCCATACGGGGGGCCAGGTGAAGCTTTCTTT	CSAPYGGPGEAFF
TRBJ1-6	-	TRBV6-1	15	-	TGTGCCAGCAGTGAGGTAGGAGGGGGAAATTCACCCCTCCACTTT	CASSEVGGGNSPLHF
TRBJ2-7	-	TRBV7-9	15	TRBD2	TGTGCCAGCAGCTTAAGACTAGCGGGACTCGACGAGCAGTACTTC	CASSLRLAGLDEQYF
TRBJ1-1	few	TRBV6-1	14	TRBD1	TGTGCCAGCGGAAACAGGGGGGTTTGGGCTGAAGCTTTCTTT	CASGNRGVWAEAFF
TRBJ2-3	-	TRBV2	15	TRBD2	TGTGCCAGCGGACTGCTAGCGGGAGAACCAGATACGCAGTATTTT	CASGLLAGEPDTQYF
TRBJ2-1	-	TRBV25-1	14	TRBD1	TGTGCCAGCAGTGAGCCGGGACAGGGGCATGAGCAGTTCTTC	CASSEPGQGHEQFF
TRBJ2-7	-	TRBV6-5	15	TRBD2	TGTGCCAGCAGTTACTCAGGGACTACAACCTACGAGCAGTACTTC	CASSYSGTTTYEQYF
TRBJ2-7	-	TRBV11-3	17	TRBD1	TGTGCCAGCAGCTTTTCCACCCCCGGGACAGTATCCTACGAGCAGTACTTC	CASSFSTPGTVSYEQYF
TRBJ1-1	few	TRBV30	12	-	TGTGCCTGGAGTAGATCAGGAACTGAAGCTTTCTTT	CAWSRSGTEAFF
TRBJ1-1	medium-sized	TRBV27	15	TRBD1	TGTGCCAGCAGTAGGGACAGGGGGCGCCGGACTGAAGCTTTCTTT	CASSRDRGRRTEAFF
TRBJ1-2	few	TRBV20-1	14	-	TGCAGTGCTAGCGCGCGGCGGGGGGCGCGGGGCTACACCTTC	CSASARRGARGYTF
TRBJ2-3	-	TRBV10-1	16	-	TGCGCCAGCAGTGTACGAGGGGAGCCTAGCACAGATACGCAGTATTTT	CASSVRGEPSTDTQYF
TRBJ2-7	-	TRBV2	13	-	TGTGCCAGCAGCCGCCTCAGATCCTACGAGCAGTACTTC	CASSRLRSYEQYF
TRBJ2-3	few	TRBV6-2/TRBV6-3	15	TRBD1	TGTGCCAGCAGTTGGGACAGGTTGGGCTCAGATACGCAGTATTTT	CASSWDRLGSDTQYF
TRBJ2-1	-	TRBV6-2/TRBV6-3	13	TRBD2	TGTGCCAGCAGTTACTCGGGGGGGGGTGAGCAGTTCTTC	CASSYSGGGEQFF
TRBJ1-5	-	TRBV10-3	14	TRBD1	TGTGCCATCAGCTCGACAGGGGACAATCAGCCCCAGCATTTT	CAISSTGDNQPQHF
TRBJ2-1	-	TRBV27	14	TRBD2	TGTGCCAGCAGTTCATTAGCGGGAGGGGGCGAGCAGTTCTTC	CASSSLAGGGEQFF
TRBJ2-1	-	TRBV7-9	17	TRBD2	TGTGCCAGCAGCTTAGGAGGACTAGCGGGAGTCTACAATGAGCAGTTCTTC	CASSLGGLAGVYNEQFF